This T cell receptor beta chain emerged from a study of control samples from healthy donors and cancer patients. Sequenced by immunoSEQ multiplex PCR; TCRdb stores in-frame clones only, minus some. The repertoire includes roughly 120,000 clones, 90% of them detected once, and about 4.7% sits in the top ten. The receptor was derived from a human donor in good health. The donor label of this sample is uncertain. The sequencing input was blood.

The CDR3 is CASSEGQLYGYTF. CDR3 nucleotide sequence: TGCGCCAGCAGTGAGGGACAGCTCTATGGCTACACCTTC. J is TRBJ1-2 and V is TRBV10-1; possible D gene TRBD1, 6 bases. Deletions cut 2 bases from V and 4 bases from J, with 8 bases between. This CDR3 has 13 amino acids. CDR1 and CDR2 from the germline V gene are WNHNN and SYGVQD (reference sequence).